The 8 T cell receptor beta chains in this list originate from one sample, sequenced in a study of T cells in localized non-small cell lung cancer. The table came from immunoSEQ multiplex PCR; TCRdb's copy has only in-frame clones and leaves some out. The sample lists some 14,000 clones, roughly 80% occurring once. This material consisted of peripheral blood, taken before any cancer treatment. The receptors stem from a female donor over 55 with stage I squamous cell lung carcinoma.

The chain combines TRBV5-4 with TRBJ2-2; D is uncertain. V lost 0 bases, J lost 9 bases, and 12 bases lay in between. There are 14 residues in the CDR3. Germline CDR1 SGHNT, CDR2 YYREEE (reference sequence). This CDR3 is CASSLAYGFRELFF. The DNA of the CDR3 is TGTGCCAGCAGCTTGGCCTACGGTTTTAGGGAGCTGTTTTTT.

The chain has TRBV19 and TRBJ2-3; TRBD1 might be the D (6 bases). Germline V gives CDR1 LNHDA, CDR2 SQIVND (reference sequence). The CDR3 is made up of 13 amino acids. V lost 10 bases to trimming and J lost 2 bases, with 13 bases between them. The CDR3 coding sequence is TGTGCCACCCTCGACAGGCTCACAGATACGCAGTATTTT. As protein: CATLDRLTDTQYF. The variable domain in full, completed from reference TRBV19 and TRBJ2-3, reads DGGITQSPKYLFRKEGQNVTLSCEQNLNHDAMYWYRQDPGQGLRLIYYSQIVNDFQKGDIAEGYSVSREKKESFPLTVTSAQKNPTAFYLCATLDRLTDTQYFGPGTRLTVL.

The sample holds one count of this clone. The chain uses TRBV14 and TRBJ2-1; TRBD1 matches at 8 bases. CDR3 length: 23 amino acids. The V gene end was trimmed by 1 base and the J gene end by 0 bases; junction bases not matched to a gene: 23. CDR1 SGHDN and CDR2 FVKESK come from the germline V gene. CDR3 sequence: CASSQAPPPSRTGRVSSYNEQFF. In nucleotides, the CDR3 is TGTGCCAGCAGCCAAGCACCCCCCCCCTCAAGGACAGGGCGAGTGAGCTCCTACAATGAGCAGTTCTTC.

This clone was recorded a few times. The chain links TRBV19 to TRBJ1-5; D uncertain. Trimming took 6 bases from V and 4 from J, leaving 7 bases between them. Germline V gene data show CDR1 as LNHDA and CDR2 as SQIVND (reference sequence). This CDR3 is 12 amino acids long. The CDR3 DNA reads as TGTGCCAGTAGGGAAAAGAATCAGCCCCAGCATTTT. It encodes CASREKNQPQHF. Using reference TRBV19 and TRBJ1-5 for the parts outside the CDR3, the full variable domain is DGGITQSPKYLFRKEGQNVTLSCEQNLNHDAMYWYRQDPGQGLRLIYYSQIVNDFQKGDIAEGYSVSREKKESFPLTVTSAQKNPTAFYLCASREKNQPQHFGDGTRLSIL.

This clone was counted once. The chain combines TRBV19 with TRBJ1-2; D unresolved. V lost 3 bases to trimming and J lost 4 bases, with 15 bases between them. The CDR3 extends over 15 amino acids. Germline CDR1 and CDR2: LNHDA and SQIVND (reference sequence). Here the CDR3 reads CASSMRGAISYGYTF. In DNA, the CDR3 is TGTGCCAGTAGTATGAGAGGCGCGATCTCCTATGGCTACACCTTC. The variable domain in full, completed from reference TRBV19 and TRBJ1-2, reads DGGITQSPKYLFRKEGQNVTLSCEQNLNHDAMYWYRQDPGQGLRLIYYSQIVNDFQKGDIAEGYSVSREKKESFPLTVTSAQKNPTAFYLCASSMRGAISYGYTFGSGTRLTVV.

This rearrangement joins TRBV25-1 to TRBJ1-2; TRBD1 matches 7 bases. V shed 6 bases and J 5 bases; nucleotides not matched to a gene: 6. CDR3 size: 13 residues. Germline V gives CDR1 MGHDK, CDR2 SYGVNS. The CDR3 loop is CASSRDRRYGYTF. The DNA for the CDR3 is TGTGCCAGCAGCCGGGACAGAAGGTATGGCTACACCTTC.

V usage is TRBV11-2 and J usage is TRBJ2-2; 8 positions agree with TRBD2. The ends lost 5 bases at V and 0 bases at J; junction bases unmatched: 2. This CDR3 has 15 amino acids. Germline V gene data show CDR1 as SGHAT and CDR2 as FQNNGV. The CDR3 is CASSPLAANTGELFF. CDR3 in DNA: TGTGCCAGCAGCCCACTAGCGGCGAACACCGGGGAGCTGTTTTTT.

This chain links TRBV2 with TRBJ2-1, with 9 bases identical to TRBD1. The length of the CDR3 is 14 residues. V shed 5 bases and J 12 bases; nucleotides not matched to a gene: 11. Per the germline V gene, CDR1 is SNHLY and CDR2 is FYNNEI. The CDR3 here is CASSYPPGQGGQFF. The CDR3 nucleotides are TGTGCCAGCAGTTACCCCCCGGGACAGGGAGGGCAGTTCTTC.